This T cell receptor beta chain was retrieved from a study of cytomegalovirus exposure and HLA in healthy donors. Whole-study findings and limits: Several of the most significant clusters appeared, in a later analysis, to be linked to common viral pathogens.

A multiplex PCR was run with 60 Vbeta primers and 13 Jbeta primers. TCRdb's table, derived via immunoSEQ multiplex PCR, lists solely in-frame clones and lacks some. The sample has about 140,000 clones; around 81% are singletons. Concerning this clone itself: The antigen remains undetermined.

V was pared by 2 bases and J by 0 bases, with 10 bases between. Per the germline V gene, CDR1 is WSHSY and CDR2 is SAAADI. The length of the CDR3 is 15 residues. Sample: PBMCs. The origin of this receptor is a man aged 35 to 55 in good health and CMV-seropositive. This rearrangement joins TRBV10-2 to TRBJ2-5; no firm D call. The CDR3 here is CASSENRLYQETQYF. The CDR3 DNA sequence: TGCGCCAGCAGTGAGAATAGATTGTACCAAGAGACCCAGTACTTC.